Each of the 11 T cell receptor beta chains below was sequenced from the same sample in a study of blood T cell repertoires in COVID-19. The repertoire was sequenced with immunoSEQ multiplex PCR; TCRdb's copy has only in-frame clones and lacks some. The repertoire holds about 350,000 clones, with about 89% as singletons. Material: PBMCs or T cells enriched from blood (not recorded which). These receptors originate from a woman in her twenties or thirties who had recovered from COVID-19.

The CDR3 region has the DNA TGTGCCAGCAGCTTACGGGTTGGGGAGACCCAGTACTTC. Translated, it gives CASSLRVGETQYF. The V gene is TRBV5-6, the J gene TRBJ2-5; D not certain. Germline CDR1 SGHDT, CDR2 YYEEEE. V lost 2 bases, J lost 5 bases, and 10 bases lay in between. This CDR3 spans 13 amino acids.

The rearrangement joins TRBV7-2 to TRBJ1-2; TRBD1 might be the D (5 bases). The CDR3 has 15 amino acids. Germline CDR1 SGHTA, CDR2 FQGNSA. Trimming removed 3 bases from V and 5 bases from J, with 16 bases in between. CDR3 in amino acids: CASSLNRGSGYGYTF. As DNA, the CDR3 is TGTGCCAGCAGCTTGAATAGGGGTTCAGGGTATGGCTACACCTTC.

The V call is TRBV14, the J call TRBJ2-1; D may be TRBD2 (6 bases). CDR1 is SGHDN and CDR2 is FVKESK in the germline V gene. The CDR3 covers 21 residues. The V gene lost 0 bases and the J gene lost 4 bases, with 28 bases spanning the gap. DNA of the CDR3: TGTGCCAGCAGCCAAGAAAGTGGGGTCGGGACTCCTTCATGGAGGTACAATGAGCAGTTCTTC. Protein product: CASSQESGVGTPSWRYNEQFF.

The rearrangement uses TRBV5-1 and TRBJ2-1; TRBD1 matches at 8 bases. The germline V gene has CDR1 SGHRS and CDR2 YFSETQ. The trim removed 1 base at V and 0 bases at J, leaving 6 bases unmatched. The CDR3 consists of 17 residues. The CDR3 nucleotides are TGCGCCAGCAGCTTGCCCTTGGGACAGGTCTCCTACAATGAGCAGTTCTTC. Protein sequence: CASSLPLGQVSYNEQFF.

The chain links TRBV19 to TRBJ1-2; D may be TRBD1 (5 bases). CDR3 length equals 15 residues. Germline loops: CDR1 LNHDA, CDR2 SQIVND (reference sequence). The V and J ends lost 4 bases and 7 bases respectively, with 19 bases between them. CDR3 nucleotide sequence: TGTGCCAGTAGTACGCTGGCAGGGCAGACTCCTGGCTACACCTTC. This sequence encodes CASSTLAGQTPGYTF.

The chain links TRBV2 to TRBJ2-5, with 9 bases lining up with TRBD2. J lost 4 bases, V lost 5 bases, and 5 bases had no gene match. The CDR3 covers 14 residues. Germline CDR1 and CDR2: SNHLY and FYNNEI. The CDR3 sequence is CASSLGLATETQYF. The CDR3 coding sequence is TGTGCCAGCAGTTTGGGACTAGCTACAGAGACCCAGTACTTC.

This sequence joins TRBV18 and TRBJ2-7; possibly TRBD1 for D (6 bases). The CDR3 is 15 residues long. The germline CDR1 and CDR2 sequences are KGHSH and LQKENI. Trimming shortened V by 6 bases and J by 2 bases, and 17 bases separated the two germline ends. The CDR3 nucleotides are TGTGCCAGCTCTTCCGAGGGGGTCCCGCCCTACGAGCAGTACTTC. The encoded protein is CASSSEGVPPYEQYF.

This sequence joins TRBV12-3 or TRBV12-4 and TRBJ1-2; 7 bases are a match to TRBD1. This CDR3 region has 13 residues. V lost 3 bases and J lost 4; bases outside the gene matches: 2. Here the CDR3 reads CASSLRQGYGYTF. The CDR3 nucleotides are TGTGCCAGCAGTTTGAGACAGGGCTATGGCTACACCTTC.

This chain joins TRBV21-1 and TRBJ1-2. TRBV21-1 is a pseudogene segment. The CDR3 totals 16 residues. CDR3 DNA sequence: TGTGCCAGCAGCCCTCCTACTAAAGTGGAAGACTATGGCTACACCTTC. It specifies CASSPPTKVEDYGYTF.

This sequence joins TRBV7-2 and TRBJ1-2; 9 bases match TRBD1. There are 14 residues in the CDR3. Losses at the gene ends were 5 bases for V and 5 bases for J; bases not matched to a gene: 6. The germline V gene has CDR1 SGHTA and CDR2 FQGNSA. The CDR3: CASSAKGQGYGYTF. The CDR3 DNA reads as TGTGCCAGCAGCGCAAAGGGACAGGGATATGGCTACACCTTC. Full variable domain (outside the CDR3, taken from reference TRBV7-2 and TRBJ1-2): GAGVSQSPSNKVTEKGKDVELRCDPISGHTALYWYRQSLGQGLEFLIYFQGNSAPDKSGLPSDRFSAERTGGSVSTLTIQRTQQEDSAVYLCASSAKGQGYGYTFGSGTRLTVV.

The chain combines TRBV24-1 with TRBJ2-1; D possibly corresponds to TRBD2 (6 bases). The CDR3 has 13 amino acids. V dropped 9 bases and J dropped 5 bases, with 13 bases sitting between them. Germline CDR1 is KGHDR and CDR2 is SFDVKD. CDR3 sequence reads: CATGGLLNNEQFF. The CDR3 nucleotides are TGTGCCACCGGGGGACTTCTTAACAATGAGCAGTTCTTC.